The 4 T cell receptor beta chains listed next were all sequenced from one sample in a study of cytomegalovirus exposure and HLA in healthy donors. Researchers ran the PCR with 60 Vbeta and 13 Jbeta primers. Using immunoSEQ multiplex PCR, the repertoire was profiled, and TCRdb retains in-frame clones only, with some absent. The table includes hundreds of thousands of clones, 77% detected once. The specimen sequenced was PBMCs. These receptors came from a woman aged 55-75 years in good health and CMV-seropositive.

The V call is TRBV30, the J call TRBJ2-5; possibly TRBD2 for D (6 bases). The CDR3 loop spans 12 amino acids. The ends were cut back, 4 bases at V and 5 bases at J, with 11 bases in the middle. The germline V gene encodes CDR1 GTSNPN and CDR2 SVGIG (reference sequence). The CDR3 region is CAWIGGGETQYF. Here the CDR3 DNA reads TGTGCCTGGATTGGAGGAGGGGAGACCCAGTACTTC. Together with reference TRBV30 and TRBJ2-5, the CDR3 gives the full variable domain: SQTIHQWPATLVQPVGSPLSLECTVEGTSNPNLYWYRQAAGRGLQLLFYSVGIGQISSEVPQNLSASRPQDRQFILSSKKLLLSDSGFYLCAWIGGGETQYFGPGTRLLVL.

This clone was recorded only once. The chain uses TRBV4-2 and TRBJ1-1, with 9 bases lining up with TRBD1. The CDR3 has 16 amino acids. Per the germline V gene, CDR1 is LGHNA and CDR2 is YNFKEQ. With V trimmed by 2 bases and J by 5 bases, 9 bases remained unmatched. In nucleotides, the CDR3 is TGTGCCAGCAGCCAAAATGACAGGGGGACGCCGACTGAAGCTTTCTTT. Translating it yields CASSQNDRGTPTEAFF.

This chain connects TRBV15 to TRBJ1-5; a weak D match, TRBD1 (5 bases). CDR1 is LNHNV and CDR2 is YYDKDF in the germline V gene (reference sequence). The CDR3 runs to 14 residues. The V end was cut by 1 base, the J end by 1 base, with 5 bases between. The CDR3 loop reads CATSRGGSNQPQHF. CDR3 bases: TGTGCCACCAGCAGAGGGGGCAGCAATCAGCCCCAGCATTTT.

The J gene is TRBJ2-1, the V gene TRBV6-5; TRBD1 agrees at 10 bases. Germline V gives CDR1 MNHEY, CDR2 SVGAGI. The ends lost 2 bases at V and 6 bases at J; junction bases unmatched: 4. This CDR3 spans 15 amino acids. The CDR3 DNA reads TGTGCCAGCAGTTACGACAGGGGGCTCGGCAATGAGCAGTTCTTC. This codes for CASSYDRGLGNEQFF.